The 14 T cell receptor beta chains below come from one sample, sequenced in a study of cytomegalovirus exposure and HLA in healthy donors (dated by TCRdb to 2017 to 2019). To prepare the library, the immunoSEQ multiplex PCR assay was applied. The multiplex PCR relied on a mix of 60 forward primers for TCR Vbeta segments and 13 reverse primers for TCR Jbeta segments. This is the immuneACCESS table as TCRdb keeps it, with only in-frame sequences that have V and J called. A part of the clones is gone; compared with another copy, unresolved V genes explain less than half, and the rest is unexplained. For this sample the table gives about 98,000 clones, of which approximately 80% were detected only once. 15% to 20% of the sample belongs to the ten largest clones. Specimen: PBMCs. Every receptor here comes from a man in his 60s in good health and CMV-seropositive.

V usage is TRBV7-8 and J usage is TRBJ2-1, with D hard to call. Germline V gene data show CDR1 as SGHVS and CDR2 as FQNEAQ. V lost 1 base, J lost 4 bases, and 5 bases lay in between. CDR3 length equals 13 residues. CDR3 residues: CASSLGQYNEQFF. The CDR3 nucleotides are TGTGCCAGCAGCTTAGGACAATACAATGAGCAGTTCTTC.

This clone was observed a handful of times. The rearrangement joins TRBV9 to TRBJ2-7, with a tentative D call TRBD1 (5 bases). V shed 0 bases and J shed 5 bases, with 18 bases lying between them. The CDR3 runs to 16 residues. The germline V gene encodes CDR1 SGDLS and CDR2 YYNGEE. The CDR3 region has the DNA TGTGCCAGCAGCGTAGACTACAGGACGGGCGTTGACGAGCAGTACTTC. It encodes CASSVDYRTGVDEQYF.

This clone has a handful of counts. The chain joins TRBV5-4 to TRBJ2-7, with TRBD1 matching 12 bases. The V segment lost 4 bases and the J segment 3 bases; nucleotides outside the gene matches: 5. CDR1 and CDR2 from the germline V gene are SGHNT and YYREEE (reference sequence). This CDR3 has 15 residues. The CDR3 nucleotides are TGTGCCAGCAGCACCAGGGACAGGGGGCTCTACGAGCAGTACTTC. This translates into CASSTRDRGLYEQYF. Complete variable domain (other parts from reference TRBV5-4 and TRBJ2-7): ETGVTQSPTHLIKTRGQQVTLRCSSQSGHNTVSWYQQALGQGPQFIFQYYREEENGRGNFPPRFSGLQFPNYSSELNVNALELDDSALYLCASSTRDRGLYEQYFGPGTRLTVT.

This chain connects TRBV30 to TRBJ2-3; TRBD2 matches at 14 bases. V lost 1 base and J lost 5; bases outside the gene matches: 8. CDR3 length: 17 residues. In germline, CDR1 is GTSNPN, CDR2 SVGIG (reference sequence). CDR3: CAWSAARTSGGKDTQYF. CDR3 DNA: TGTGCCTGGAGTGCCGCTCGGACTAGCGGGGGGAAAGATACGCAGTATTTT.

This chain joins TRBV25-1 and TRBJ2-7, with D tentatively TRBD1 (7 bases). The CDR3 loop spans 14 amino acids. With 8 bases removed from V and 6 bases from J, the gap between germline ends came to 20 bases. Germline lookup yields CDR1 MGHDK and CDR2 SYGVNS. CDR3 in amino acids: CASRKTGMGLEQYF. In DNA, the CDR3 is TGTGCCAGCCGAAAGACAGGGATGGGACTCGAGCAGTACTTC.

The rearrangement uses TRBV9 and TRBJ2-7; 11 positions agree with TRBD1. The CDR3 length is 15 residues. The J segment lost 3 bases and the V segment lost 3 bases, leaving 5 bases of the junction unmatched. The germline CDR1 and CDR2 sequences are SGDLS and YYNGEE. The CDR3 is CASSEGTGGFYEQYF. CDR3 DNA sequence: TGTGCCAGCAGCGAAGGGACAGGGGGATTCTACGAGCAGTACTTC.

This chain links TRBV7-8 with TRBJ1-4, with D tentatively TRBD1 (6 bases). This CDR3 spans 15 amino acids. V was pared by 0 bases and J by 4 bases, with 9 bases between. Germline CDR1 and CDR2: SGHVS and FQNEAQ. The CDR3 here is CASSLARDINEKLFF. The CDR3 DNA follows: TGTGCCAGCAGCTTAGCGAGGGACATTAATGAAAAACTGTTTTTT.

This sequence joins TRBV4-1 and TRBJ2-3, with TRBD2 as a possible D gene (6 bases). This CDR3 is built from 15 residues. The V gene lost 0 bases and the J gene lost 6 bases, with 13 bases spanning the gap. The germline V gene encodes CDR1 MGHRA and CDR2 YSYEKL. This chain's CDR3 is CASSQDWPGRDTQYF. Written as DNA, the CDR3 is TGCGCCAGCAGCCAAGATTGGCCAGGGAGGGATACGCAGTATTTT.

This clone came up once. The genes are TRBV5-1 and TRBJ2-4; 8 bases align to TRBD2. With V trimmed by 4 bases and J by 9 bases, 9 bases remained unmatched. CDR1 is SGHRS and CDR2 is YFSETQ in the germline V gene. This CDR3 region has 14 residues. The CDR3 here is CASSPTSAAGIQYF. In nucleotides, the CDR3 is TGCGCCAGCAGCCCGACTAGCGCGGCTGGCATTCAGTACTTC.

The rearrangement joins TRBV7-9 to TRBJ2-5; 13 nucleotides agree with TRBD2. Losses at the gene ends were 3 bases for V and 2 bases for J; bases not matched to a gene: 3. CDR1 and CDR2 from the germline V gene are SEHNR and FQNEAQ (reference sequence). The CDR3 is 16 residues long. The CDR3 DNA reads TGTGCCAGCAGCTTTCCGGGACTAGCGGGGCAAGAGACCCAGTACTTC. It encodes CASSFPGLAGQETQYF.

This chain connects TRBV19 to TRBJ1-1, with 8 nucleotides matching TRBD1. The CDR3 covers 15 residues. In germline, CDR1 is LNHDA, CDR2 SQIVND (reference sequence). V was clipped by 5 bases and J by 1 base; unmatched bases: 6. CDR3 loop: CASSPTQGANTEAFF. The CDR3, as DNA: TGTGCCAGTAGTCCCACTCAGGGGGCGAACACTGAAGCTTTCTTT.

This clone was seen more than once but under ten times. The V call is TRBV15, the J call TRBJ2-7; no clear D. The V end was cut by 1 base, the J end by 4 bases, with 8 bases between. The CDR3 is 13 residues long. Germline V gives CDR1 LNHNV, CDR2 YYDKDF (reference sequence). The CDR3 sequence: CATSRAELYEQYF. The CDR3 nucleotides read TGTGCCACCAGCAGAGCGGAGCTTTACGAGCAGTACTTC.

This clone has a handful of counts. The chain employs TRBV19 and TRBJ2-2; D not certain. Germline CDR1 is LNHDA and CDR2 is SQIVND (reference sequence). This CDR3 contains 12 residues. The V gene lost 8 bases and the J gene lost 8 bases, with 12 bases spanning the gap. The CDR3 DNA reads TGTGCCAGTGCTATGTTCCCTGGGGAGCTGTTTTTT. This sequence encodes CASAMFPGELFF.

The CDR3 loop reads CASSLARGNAQETQYF. CDR3 nucleotides: TGTGCCAGCAGCTTGGCCAGGGGCAATGCCCAAGAGACCCAGTACTTC. This chain joins TRBV5-5 and TRBJ2-5; D might be TRBD1 (6 bases). V was cut by 0 bases and J by 1 base, with 13 bases left in between. Germline V CDR1 and CDR2: SGHKS, YYEKEE (reference sequence). There are 16 residues in the CDR3.